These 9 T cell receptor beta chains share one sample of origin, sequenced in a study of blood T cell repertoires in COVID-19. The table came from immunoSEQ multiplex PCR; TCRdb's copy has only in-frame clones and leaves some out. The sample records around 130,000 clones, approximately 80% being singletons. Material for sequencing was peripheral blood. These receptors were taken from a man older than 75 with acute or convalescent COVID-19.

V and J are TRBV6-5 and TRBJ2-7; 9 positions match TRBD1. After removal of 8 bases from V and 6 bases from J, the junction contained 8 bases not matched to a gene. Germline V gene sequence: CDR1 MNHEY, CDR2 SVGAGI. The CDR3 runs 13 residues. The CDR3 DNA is TGTGCCAGCGTCCGGGACAGGGACGGCGAGCAGTACTTC. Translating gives CASVRDRDGEQYF.

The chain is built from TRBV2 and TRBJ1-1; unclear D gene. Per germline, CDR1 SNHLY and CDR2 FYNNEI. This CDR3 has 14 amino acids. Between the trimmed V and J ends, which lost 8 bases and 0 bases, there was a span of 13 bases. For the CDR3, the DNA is TGTGCCAGCGGCGCGAGGGCCTTGAACACTGAAGCTTTCTTT. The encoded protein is CASGARALNTEAFF. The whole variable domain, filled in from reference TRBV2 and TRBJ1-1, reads EPEVTQTPSHQVTQMGQEVILRCVPISNHLYFYWYRQILGQKVEFLVSFYNNEISEKSEIFDDQFSVERPDGSNFTLKIRSTKLEDSAMYFCASGARALNTEAFFGQGTRLTVV.

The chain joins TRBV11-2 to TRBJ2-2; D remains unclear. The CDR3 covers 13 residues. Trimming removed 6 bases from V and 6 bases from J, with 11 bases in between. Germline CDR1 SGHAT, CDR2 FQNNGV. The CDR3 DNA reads TGTGCCAGCAGTGGCAGTTTGGCCGGGGAGCTGTTTTTT. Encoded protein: CASSGSLAGELFF.

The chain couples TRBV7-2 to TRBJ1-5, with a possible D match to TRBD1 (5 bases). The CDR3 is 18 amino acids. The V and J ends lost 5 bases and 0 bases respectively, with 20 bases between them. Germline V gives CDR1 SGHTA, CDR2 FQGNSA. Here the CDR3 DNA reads TGTGCCAGCAGCCCCCGACAGACACGGTTTAATAGCAATCAGCCCCAGCATTTT. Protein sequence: CASSPRQTRFNSNQPQHF.

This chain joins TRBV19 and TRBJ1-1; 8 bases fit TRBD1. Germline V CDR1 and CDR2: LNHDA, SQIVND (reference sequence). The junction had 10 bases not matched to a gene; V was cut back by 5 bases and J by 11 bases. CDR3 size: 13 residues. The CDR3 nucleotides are TGTGCCAGTAGTGCCTCGGACAGGGAAAGGGCTTTCTTT. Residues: CASSASDRERAFF.

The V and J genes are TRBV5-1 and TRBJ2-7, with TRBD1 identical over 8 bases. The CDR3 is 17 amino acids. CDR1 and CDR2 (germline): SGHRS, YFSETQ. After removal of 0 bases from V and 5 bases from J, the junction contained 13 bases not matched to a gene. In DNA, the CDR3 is TGCGCCAGCAGCTTGGGGGTCACCGGGACAGGCTCGCACGAGCAGTACTTC. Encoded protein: CASSLGVTGTGSHEQYF.

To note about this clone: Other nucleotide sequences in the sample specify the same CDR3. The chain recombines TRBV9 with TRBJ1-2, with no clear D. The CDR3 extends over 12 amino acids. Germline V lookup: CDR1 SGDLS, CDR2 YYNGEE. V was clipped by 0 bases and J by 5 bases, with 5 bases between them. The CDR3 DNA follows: TGTGCCAGCAGCGTAGATCAGTATGGCTACACCTTC. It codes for CASSVDQYGYTF.

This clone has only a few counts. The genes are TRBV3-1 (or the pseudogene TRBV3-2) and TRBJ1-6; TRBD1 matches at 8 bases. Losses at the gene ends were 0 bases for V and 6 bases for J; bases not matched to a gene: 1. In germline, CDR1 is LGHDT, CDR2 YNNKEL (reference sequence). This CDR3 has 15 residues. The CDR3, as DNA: TGTGCCAGCAGCCAAGAAACAGGGGGTAATTCACCCCTCCACTTT. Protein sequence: CASSQETGGNSPLHF.

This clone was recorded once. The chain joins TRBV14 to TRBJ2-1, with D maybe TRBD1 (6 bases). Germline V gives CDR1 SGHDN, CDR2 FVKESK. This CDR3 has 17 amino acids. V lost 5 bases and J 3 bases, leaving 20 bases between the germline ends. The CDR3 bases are TGTGCCAGCAGCTCCTTTTTGGGGGCGAATATCTACAATGAGCAGTTCTTC. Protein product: CASSSFLGANIYNEQFF. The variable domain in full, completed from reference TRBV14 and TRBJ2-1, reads EAGVTQFPSHSVIEKGQTVTLRCDPISGHDNLYWYRRVMGKEIKFLLHFVKESKQDESGMPNNRFLAERTGGTYSTLKVQPAELEDSGVYFCASSSFLGANIYNEQFFGPGTRLTVL.